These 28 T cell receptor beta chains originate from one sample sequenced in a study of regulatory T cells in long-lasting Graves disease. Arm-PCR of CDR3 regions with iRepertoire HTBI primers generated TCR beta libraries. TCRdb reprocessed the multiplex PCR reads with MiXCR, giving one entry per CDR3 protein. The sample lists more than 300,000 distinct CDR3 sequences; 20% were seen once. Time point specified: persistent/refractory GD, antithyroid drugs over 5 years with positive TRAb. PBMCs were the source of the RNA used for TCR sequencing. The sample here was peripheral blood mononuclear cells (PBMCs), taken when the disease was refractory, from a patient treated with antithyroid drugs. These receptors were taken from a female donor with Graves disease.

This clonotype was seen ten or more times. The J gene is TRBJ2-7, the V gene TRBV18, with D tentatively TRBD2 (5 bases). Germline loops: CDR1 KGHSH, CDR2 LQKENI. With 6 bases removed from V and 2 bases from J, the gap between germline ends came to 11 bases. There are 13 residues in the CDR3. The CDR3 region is CASSVKTTYEQYF. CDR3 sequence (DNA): TGTGCCAGCTCCGTTAAGACTACCTACGAGCAGTACTTC.

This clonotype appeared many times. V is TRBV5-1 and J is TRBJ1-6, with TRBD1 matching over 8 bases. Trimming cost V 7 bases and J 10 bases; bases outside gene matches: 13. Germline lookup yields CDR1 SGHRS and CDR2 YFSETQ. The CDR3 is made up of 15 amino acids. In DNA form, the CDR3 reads TGCGCCAGCCGGGATCCAGGGGGCGCGGGGTCACCCCTCCACTTT. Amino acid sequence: CASRDPGGAGSPLHF.

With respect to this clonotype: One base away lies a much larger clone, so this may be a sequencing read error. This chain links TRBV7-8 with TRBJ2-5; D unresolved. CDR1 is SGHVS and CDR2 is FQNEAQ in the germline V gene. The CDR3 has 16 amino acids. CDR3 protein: CASILPRHGSKETQYF. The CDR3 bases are TGTGCCAGCATCCTCCCTCGCCATGGCTCTAAAGAAACCCAGTACTTC.

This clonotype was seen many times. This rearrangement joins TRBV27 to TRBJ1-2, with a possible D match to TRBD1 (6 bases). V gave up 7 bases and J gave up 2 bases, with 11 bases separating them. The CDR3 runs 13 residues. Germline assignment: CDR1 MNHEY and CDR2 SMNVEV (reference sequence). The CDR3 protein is CASTHTGNYGYTF. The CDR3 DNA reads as TGTGCCAGCACCCACACAGGGAACTATGGCTACACCTTC.

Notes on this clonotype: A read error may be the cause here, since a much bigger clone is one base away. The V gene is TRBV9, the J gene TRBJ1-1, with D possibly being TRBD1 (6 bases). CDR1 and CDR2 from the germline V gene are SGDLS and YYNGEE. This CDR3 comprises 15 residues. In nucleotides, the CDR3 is TGTGCCAGCAGCCCCCACAAGGGGGGAGTCACTGGAGCTTTCTTT. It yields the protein CASSPHKGGVTGAFF.

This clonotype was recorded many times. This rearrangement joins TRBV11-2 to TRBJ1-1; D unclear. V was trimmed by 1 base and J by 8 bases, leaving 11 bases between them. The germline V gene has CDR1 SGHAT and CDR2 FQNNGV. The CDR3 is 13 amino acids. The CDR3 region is CASSLGSWGEAFF. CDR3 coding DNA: TGTGCCAGCAGCTTAGGTAGTTGGGGAGAAGCTTTCTTT.

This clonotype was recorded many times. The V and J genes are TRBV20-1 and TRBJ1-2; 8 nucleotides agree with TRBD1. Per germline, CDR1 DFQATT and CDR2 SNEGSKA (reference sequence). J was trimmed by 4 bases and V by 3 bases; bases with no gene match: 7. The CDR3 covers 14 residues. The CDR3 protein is CSASSRGLAYGYTF. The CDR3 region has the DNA TGCAGTGCTAGCTCCAGGGGGCTGGCCTATGGCTACACCTTC.

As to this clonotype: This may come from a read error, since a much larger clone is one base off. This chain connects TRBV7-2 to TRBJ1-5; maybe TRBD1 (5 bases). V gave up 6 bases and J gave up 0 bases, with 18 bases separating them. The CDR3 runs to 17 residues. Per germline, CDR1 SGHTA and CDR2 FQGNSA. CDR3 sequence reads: CASSYRGRGYSNQPQHF. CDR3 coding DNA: TGTGCCAGCAGTTACCGCGGACGGGGGTATAGCAATCAGCCCCAGCATTTT.

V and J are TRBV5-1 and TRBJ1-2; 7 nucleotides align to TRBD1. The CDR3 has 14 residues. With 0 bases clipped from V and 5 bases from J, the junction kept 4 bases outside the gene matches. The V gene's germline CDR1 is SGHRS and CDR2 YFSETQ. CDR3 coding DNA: TGCGCCAGCAGCTTGGGGGACAGCCCGTATGGCTACACCTTC. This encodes CASSLGDSPYGYTF.

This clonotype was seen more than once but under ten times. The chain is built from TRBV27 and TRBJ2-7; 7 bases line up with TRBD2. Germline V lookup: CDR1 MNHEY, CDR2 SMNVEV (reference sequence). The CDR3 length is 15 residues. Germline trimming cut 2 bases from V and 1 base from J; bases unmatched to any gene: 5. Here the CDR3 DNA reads TGTGCCAGCAGTTTACGCGGGAGTTTGTCCTACGAGCAGTACTTC. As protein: CASSLRGSLSYEQYF.

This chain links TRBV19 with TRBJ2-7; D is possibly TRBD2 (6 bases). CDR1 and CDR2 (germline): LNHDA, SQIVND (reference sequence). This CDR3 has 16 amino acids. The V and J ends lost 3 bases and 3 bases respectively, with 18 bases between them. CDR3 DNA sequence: TGTGCCAGTAGTATCGGATCCGGGGGTAAAGGCTACGAGCAGTACTTC. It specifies CASSIGSGGKGYEQYF.

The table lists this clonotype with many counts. The CDR3 loop reads CASTLWGRYTEAFF. CDR3 coding DNA: TGTGCCAGCACCCTATGGGGCCGGTACACTGAAGCTTTCTTT. The chain is built from TRBV28 and TRBJ1-1, with D possibly matching TRBD1 (5 bases). Germline lookup yields CDR1 MDHEN and CDR2 SYDVKM. Trimming took 7 bases from V and 3 from J, leaving 15 bases between them. This CDR3 region has 14 residues.

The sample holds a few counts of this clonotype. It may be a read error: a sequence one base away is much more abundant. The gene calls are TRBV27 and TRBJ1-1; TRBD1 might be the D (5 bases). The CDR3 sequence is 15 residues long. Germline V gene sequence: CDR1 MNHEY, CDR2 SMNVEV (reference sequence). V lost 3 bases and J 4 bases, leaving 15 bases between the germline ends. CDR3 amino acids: CASSFSGGDGTEAFF. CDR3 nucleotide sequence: TGTGCCAGCAGTTTTTCCGGGGGAGATGGCACTGAAGCTTTCTTT.

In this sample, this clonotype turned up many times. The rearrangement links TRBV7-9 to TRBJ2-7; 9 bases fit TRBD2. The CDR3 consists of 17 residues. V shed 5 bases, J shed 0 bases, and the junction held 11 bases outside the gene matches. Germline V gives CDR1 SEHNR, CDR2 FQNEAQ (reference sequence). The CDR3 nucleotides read TGTGCCAGCAGCGATATCATGACTAGCGGATCCTCCTACGAGCAGTACTTC. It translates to CASSDIMTSGSSYEQYF.

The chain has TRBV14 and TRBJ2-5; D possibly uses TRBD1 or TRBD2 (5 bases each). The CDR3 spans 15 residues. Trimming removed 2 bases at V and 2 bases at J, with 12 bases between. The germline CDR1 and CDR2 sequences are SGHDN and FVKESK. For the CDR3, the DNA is TGTGCCAGCAGCCAAAGCGGACACTCACAAGAGACCCAGTACTTC. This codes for CASSQSGHSQETQYF.

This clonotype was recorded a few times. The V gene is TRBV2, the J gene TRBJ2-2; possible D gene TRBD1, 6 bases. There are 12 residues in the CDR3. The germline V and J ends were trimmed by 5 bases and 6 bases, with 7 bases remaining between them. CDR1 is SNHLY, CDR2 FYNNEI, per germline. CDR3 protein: CASSTGSGELFF. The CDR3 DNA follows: TGTGCCAGCAGTACAGGGTCCGGGGAGCTGTTTTTT.

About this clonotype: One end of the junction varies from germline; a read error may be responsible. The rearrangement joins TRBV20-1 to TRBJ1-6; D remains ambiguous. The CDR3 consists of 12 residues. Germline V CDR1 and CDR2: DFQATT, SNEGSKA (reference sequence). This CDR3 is CSARRSGSPPHF. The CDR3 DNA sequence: TGCAGTGCCCGCCGGTCGGGGTCACCCCCCCACTTT.

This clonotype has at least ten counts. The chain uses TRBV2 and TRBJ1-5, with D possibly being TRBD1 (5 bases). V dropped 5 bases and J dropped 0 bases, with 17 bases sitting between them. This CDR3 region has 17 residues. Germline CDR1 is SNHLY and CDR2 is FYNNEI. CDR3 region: CASSPSRQTYSNQPQHF. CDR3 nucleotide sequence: TGTGCCAGCAGTCCCTCCCGACAGACCTATAGCAATCAGCCCCAGCATTTT.

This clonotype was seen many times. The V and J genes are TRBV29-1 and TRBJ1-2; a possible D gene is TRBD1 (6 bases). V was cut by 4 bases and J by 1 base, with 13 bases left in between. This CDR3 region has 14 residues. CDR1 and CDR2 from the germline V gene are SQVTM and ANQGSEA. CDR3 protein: CSVGLQGRNYGYTF. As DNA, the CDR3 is TGCAGCGTTGGCCTGCAGGGGCGTAACTATGGCTACACCTTC.

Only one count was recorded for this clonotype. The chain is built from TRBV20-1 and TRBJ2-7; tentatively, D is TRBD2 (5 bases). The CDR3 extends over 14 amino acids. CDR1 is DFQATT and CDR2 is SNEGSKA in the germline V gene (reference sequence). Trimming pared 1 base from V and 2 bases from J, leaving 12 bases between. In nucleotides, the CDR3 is TGCAGTGCTAGAGGGGTGGCTAGCCCCTACGAGCAGTACTTC. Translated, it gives CSARGVASPYEQYF.

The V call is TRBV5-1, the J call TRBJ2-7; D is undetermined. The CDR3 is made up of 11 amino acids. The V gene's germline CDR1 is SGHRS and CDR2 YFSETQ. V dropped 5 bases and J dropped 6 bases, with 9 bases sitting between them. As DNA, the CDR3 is TGCGCCAGCAGTATGGGCGGCGAGCAGTACTTC. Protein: CASSMGGEQYF.

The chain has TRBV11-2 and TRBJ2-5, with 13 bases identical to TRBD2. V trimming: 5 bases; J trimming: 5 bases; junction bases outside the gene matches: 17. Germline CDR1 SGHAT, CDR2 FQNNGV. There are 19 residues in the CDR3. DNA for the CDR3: TGTGCCAGCAGCCTAAACCCAATTACTAGCGGGGGGGCCGATGAGACCCAGTACTTC. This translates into CASSLNPITSGGADETQYF. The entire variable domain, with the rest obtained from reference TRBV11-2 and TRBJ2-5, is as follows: EAGVAQSPRYKIIEKRQSVAFWCNPISGHATLYWYQQILGQGPKLLIQFQNNGVVDDSQLPKDRFSAERLKGVDSTLKIQPAKLEDSAVYLCASSLNPITSGGADETQYFGPGTRLLVL.

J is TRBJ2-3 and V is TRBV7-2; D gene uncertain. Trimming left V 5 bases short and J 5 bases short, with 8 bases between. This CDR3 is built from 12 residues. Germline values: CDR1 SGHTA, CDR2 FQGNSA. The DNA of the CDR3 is TGTGCCAGCAGCCCCCAGAGAGATACGCAGTATTTT. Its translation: CASSPQRDTQYF.

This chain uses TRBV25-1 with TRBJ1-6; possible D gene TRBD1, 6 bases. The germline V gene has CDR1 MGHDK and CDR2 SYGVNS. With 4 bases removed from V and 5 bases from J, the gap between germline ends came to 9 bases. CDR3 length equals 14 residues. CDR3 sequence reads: CASSVGGHNSPLHF. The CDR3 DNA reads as TGTGCCAGCAGTGTTGGGGGGCATAATTCACCCCTCCACTTT.

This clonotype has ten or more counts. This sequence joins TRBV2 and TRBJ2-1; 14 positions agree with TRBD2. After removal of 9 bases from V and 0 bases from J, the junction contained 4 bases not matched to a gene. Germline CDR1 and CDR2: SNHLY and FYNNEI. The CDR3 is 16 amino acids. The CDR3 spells CARRGTSGSSYNEQFF. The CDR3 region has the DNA TGTGCCAGGCGTGGGACTAGCGGGAGCTCCTACAATGAGCAGTTCTTC.

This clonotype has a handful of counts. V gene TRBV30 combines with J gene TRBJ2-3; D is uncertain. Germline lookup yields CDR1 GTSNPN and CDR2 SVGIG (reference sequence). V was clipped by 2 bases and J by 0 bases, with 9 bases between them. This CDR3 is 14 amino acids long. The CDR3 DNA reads TGTGCCTGGAGTATCGGAGTTAGCACAGATACGCAGTATTTT. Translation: CAWSIGVSTDTQYF.

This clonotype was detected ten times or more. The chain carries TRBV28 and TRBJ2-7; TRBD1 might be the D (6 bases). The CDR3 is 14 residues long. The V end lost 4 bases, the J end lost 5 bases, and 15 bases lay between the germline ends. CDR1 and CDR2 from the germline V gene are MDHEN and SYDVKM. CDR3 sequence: CASSSSPRGHEQYF. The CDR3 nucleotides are TGTGCCAGCAGTTCCTCTCCCAGGGGTCACGAGCAGTACTTC.

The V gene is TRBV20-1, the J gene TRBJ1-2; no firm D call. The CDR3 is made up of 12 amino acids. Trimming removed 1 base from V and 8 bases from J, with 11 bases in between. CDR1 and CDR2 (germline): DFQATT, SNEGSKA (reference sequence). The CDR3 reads CSARGLPGGYTF. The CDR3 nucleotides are TGCAGTGCTAGAGGACTCCCCGGGGGCTACACCTTC.